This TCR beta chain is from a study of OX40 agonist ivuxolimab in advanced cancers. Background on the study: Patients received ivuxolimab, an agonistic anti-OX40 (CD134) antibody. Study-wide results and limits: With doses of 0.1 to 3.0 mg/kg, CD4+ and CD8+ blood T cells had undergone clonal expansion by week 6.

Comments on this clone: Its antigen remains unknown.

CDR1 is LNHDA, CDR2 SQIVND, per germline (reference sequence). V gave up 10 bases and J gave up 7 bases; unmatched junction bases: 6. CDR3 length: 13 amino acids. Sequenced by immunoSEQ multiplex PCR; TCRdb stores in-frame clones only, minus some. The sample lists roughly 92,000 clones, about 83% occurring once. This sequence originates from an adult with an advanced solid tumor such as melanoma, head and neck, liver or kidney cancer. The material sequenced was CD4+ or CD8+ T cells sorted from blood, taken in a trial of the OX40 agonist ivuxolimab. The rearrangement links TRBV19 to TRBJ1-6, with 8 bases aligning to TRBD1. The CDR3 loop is CAIQGARNSPLHF. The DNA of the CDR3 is TGTGCCATCCAGGGGGCGCGAAATTCACCCCTCCACTTT.